The TCR beta chain under discussion was sequenced for a study of T-cell reconstitution after alpha-beta-depleted transplantation in children. Trimming took off 2 bases at V and 4 bases at J, with 14 bases between the two ends. This CDR3 contains 16 residues. Unique molecular identifiers were built into the TCRbeta library. TCRdb used MiXCR to reprocess the PCR reads, holding one entry per CDR3 protein. The sample lists a few hundred thousand distinct CDR3 sequences, around 21% occurring once. This clonotype was counted a few times. The origin of this receptor is a human donor who donated a stem cell graft to a child with acute myeloid leukemia. The gene calls are TRBV12-3 or TRBV12-4 and TRBJ2-2, with D perhaps TRBD1 or TRBD2 (6 bases each). The source material was PBMCs from the stem cell graft donor, sampled from the stem cell graft. Here the CDR3 DNA reads TGTGCCAGCAGTTTATTTGGGGGGCTGAGCACCGGGGAGCTGTTTTTT. Protein: CASSLFGGLSTGELFF.